The entry below gives a single T cell receptor beta chain sequence along with its context. As yet, its antigen is unknown. Donors were systemically healthy Caucasian individuals from Russia aged 6 to 90 years. Researchers collected 9 to 10 milliliters of peripheral blood from every single donor. This CDR3 is built from 14 residues. Deletions cut 5 bases from V and 5 bases from J, with 15 bases between. Germline V CDR1 and CDR2: SGHRS, YFSETQ. The data originate from a study of blood T cells in healthy people across ages. General study points: Conclusively comparing naive with antigen-experienced cells was impossible with unsorted PBMCs.

The second PCR ran roughly 6 to 12 cycles with a sample-barcoded 5' primer and J-beta primers. Each cDNA molecule was tagged by a template-switch adaptor that had 12 random nucleotides. One entry per CDR3 protein results from TCRdb running MiXCR on the 5' RACE reads. The sample records approximately 1.5 million distinct CDR3 sequences, about 35% being singletons. The sequence derives from a woman in her 30s in good health. The chain is built from TRBV5-1 and TRBJ2-3; D is ambiguous. Sequenced material: blood. The CDR3 DNA sequence: TGCGCCAGCAGTGAGGCCCGAGGAAGAGATACGCAGTATTTT. This translates into CASSEARGRDTQYF.